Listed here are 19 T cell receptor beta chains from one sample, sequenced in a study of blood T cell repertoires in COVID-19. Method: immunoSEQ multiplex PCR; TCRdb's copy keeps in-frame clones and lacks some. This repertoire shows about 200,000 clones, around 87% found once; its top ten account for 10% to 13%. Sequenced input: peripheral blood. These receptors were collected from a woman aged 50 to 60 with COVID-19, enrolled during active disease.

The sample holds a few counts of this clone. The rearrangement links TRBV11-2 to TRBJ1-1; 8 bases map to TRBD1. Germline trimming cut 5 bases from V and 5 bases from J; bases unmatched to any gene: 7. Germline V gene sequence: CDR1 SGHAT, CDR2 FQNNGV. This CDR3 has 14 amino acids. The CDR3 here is CASSQDRVWTEAFF. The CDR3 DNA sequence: TGTGCCAGCAGCCAGGACAGGGTTTGGACTGAAGCTTTCTTT. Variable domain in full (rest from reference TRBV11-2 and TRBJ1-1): EAGVAQSPRYKIIEKRQSVAFWCNPISGHATLYWYQQILGQGPKLLIQFQNNGVVDDSQLPKDRFSAERLKGVDSTLKIQPAKLEDSAVYLCASSQDRVWTEAFFGQGTRLTVV.

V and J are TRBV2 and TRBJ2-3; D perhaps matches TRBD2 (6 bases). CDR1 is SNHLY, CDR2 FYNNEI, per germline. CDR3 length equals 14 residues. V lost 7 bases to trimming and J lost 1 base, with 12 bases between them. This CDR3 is CASMEREGTDTQYF. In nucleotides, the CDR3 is TGTGCCAGCATGGAGAGGGAGGGCACAGATACGCAGTATTTT.

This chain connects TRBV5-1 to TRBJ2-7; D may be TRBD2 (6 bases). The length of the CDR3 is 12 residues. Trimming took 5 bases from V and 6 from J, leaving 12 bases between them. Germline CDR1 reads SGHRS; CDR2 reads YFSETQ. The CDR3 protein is CASRGQGGEQYV. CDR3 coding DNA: TGCGCCAGCAGGGGTCAGGGAGGCGAGCAGTACGTC.

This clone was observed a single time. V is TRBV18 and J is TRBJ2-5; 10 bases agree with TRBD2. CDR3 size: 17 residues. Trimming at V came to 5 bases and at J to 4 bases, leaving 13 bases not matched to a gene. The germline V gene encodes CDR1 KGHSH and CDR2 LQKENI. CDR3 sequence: CASSSDFSGGRRETQYF. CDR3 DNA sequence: TGTGCCAGCTCATCTGACTTTAGCGGGGGGCGGCGAGAGACCCAGTACTTC.

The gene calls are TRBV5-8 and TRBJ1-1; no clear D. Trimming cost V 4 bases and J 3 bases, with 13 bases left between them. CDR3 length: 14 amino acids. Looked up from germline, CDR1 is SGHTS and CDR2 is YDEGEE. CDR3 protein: CASSLRPRDTEAFF. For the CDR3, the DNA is TGTGCCAGCAGCCTCAGACCCCGGGACACTGAAGCTTTCTTT.

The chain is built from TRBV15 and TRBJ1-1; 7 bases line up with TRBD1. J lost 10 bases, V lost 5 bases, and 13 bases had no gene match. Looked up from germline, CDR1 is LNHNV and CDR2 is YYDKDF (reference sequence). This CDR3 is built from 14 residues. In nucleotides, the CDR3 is TGTGCCACCAGCTGGACAGGTGCCGGGCGAGGAGCTTTCTTT. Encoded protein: CATSWTGAGRGAFF.

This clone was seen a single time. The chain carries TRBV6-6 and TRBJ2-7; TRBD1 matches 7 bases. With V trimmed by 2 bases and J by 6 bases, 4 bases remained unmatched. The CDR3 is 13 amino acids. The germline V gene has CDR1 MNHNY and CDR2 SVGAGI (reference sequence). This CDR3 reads CASSYRDRAEQYV. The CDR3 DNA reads TGTGCCAGCAGTTACCGCGACAGGGCCGAGCAGTACGTC.

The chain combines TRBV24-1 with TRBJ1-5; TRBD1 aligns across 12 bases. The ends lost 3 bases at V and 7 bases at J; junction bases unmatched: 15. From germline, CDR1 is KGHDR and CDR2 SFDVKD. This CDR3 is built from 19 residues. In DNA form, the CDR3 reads TGTGCCACCAGTGATGGGCTGGGACAGGGGGCAATTGGCGACCAGCCCCAGCATTTT. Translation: CATSDGLGQGAIGDQPQHF.

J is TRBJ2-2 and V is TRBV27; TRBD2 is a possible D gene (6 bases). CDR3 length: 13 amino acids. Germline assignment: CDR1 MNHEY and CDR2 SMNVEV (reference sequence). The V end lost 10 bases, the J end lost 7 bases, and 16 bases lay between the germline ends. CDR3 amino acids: CATRTLGSGELFF. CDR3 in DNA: TGTGCCACCCGAACCCTCGGGAGCGGGGAGCTGTTTTTT.

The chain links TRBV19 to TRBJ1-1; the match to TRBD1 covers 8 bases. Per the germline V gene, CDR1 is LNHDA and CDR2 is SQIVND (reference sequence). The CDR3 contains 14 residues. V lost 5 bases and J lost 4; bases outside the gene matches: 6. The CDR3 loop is CASSPPTGVTEAFF. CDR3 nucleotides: TGTGCCAGTAGTCCGCCGACAGGGGTCACTGAAGCTTTCTTT.

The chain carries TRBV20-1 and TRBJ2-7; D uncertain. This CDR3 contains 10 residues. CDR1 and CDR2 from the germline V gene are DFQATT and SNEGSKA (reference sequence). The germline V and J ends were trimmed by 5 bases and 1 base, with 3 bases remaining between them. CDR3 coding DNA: TGCAGTGCTTCTTCCTACGAGCAGTACTTC. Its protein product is CSASSYEQYF.

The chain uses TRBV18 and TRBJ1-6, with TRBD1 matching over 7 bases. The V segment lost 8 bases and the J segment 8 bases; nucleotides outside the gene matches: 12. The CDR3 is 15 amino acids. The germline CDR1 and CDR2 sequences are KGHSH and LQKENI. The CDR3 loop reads CASRKSGGSDSPLHF. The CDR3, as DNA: TGTGCCAGCCGGAAGTCAGGGGGTAGTGATTCACCCCTCCACTTT. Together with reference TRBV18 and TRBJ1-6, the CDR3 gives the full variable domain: NAGVMQNPRHLVRRRGQEARLRCSPMKGHSHVYWYRQLPEEGLKFMVYLQKENIIDESGMPKERFSAEFPKEGPSILRIQQVVRGDSAAYFCASRKSGGSDSPLHFGNGTRLTVT.

The CDR3 loop is CASSRGTGGNTEAFF. The CDR3 region has the DNA TGTGCCAGCAGCCGCGGGACAGGGGGGAACACTGAAGCTTTCTTT. The chain is built from TRBV14 and TRBJ1-1; 11 bases line up with TRBD1. The CDR3 totals 15 residues. Germline trimming cut 4 bases from V and 1 base from J; bases unmatched to any gene: 2. Germline CDR1 is SGHDN and CDR2 is FVKESK.

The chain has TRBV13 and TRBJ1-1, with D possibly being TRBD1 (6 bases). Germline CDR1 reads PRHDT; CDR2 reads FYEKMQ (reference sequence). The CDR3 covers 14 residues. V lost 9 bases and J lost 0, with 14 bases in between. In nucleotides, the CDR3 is TGTGCCAGTAAATATGGACAGCTGAACACTGAAGCTTTCTTT. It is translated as CASKYGQLNTEAFF.

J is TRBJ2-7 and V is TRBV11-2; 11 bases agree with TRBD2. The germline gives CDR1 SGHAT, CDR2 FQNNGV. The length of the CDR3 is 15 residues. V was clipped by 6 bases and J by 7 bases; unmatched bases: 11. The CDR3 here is CASSSDSGGAEEQYF. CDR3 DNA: TGTGCCAGCAGTTCCGATAGCGGGGGGGCCGAAGAGCAGTACTTC.

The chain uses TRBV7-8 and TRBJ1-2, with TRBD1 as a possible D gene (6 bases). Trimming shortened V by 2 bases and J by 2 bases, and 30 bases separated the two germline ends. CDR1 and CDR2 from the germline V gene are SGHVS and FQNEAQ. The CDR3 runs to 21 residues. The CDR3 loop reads CASSLFPGYTGSERGNYGYTF. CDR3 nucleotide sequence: TGTGCCAGCAGCTTATTCCCAGGGTATACAGGGTCAGAAAGGGGCAACTATGGCTACACCTTC. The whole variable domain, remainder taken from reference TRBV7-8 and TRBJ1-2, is GAGVSQSPRYKVAKRGQDVALRCDPISGHVSLFWYQQALGQGPEFLTYFQNEAQLDKSGLPSDRFFAERPEGSVSTLKIQRTQQEDSAVYLCASSLFPGYTGSERGNYGYTFGSGTRLTVV.

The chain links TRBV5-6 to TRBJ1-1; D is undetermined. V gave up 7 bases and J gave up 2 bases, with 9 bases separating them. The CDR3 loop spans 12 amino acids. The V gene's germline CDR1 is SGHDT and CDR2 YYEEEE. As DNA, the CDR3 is TGTGCCAGCGAGTCCGTCAACACTGAAGCTTTCTTT. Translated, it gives CASESVNTEAFF.

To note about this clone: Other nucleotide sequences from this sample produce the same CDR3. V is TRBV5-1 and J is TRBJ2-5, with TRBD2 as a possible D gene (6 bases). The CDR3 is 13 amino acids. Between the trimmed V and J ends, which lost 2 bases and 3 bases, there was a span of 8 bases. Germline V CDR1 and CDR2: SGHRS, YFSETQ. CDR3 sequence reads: CASSFPGEETQYF. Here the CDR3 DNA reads TGCGCCAGCAGCTTCCCGGGGGAAGAGACCCAGTACTTC.

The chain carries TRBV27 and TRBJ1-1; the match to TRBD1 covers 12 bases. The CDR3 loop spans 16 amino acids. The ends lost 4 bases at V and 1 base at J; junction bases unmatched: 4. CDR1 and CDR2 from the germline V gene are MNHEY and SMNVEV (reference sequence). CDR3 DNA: TGTGCCAGCAGTTGGGGACAGGGGGCTTGGAACACTGAAGCTTTCTTT. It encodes CASSWGQGAWNTEAFF.